Following are 24 T cell receptor beta chains from one sample sequenced in a study of immune evolution from preneoplasia to lung adenocarcinoma. Generated by immunoSEQ multiplex PCR, the TCRdb table keeps only in-frame clones and is missing some. The sample yields about 6,600 clones, around 85% seen once. The sequenced material came from FFPE invasive lung adenocarcinoma tissue. The receptors were gathered from a person aged 50 or older with lung adenocarcinoma.

The chain carries TRBV6-1 and TRBJ2-4; the match to TRBD1 covers 7 bases. From germline, CDR1 is MNHNS and CDR2 SASEGT. J lost 2 bases, V lost 8 bases, and 6 bases had no gene match. CDR3 length: 14 amino acids. Written as DNA, the CDR3 is TGTGCCAGCCGAGGGGGCTTGACCAAAAACATTCAGTACTTC. It codes for CASRGGLTKNIQYF.

This chain connects TRBV10-1 to TRBJ2-1; TRBD2 agrees at 8 bases. CDR1 WNHNN and CDR2 SYGVQD come from the germline V gene (reference sequence). The CDR3 sequence is 14 residues long. V shed 4 bases, J shed 7 bases, and the junction held 6 bases outside the gene matches. CDR3 in amino acids: CASSGTSSRNEQFF. In DNA, the CDR3 is TGCGCCAGCAGTGGGACTAGCTCGAGGAATGAGCAGTTCTTC.

The chain joins TRBV11-2 to TRBJ2-7; D is unresolved. The germline V gene encodes CDR1 SGHAT and CDR2 FQNNGV. V lost 2 bases and J 6 bases, leaving 8 bases between the germline ends. The CDR3 is made up of 12 amino acids. CDR3 coding DNA: TGTGCCAGCAGCTTAAATGGTCTCGAGCAGTACTTC. The encoded protein is CASSLNGLEQYF.

The J gene is TRBJ1-2, the V gene TRBV18, with 7 bases matching TRBD1. V lost 5 bases to trimming and J lost 2 bases; unmatched junction nucleotides: 2. The CDR3 runs to 13 residues. The germline V gene encodes CDR1 KGHSH and CDR2 LQKENI. The CDR3 is CASSSRGNYGYTF. CDR3 DNA: TGTGCCAGCTCATCCAGGGGGAACTATGGCTACACCTTC. Full variable domain (missing parts from reference TRBV18 and TRBJ1-2): NAGVMQNPRHLVRRRGQEARLRCSPMKGHSHVYWYRQLPEEGLKFMVYLQKENIIDESGMPKERFSAEFPKEGPSILRIQQVVRGDSAAYFCASSSRGNYGYTFGSGTRLTVV.

This rearrangement joins TRBV28 to TRBJ1-2, with TRBD1 as a possible D gene (6 bases). Trimming took 7 bases from V and 8 from J, leaving 20 bases between them. The CDR3 has 14 residues. Per the germline V gene, CDR1 is MDHEN and CDR2 is SYDVKM. The CDR3 spells CASNLPGHPMGYTF. CDR3 DNA sequence: TGTGCCAGCAACTTACCGGGACATCCGATGGGCTACACCTTC.

The chain's CDR3 is CASSSYRDRGGSNYGYTF. For the CDR3, the DNA is TGTGCCAGCAGCTCCTACCGGGACAGGGGGGGCTCTAACTATGGCTACACCTTC. V and J are TRBV5-6 and TRBJ1-2, with 11 bases matching TRBD1. The CDR3 covers 18 residues. Per the germline V gene, CDR1 is SGHDT and CDR2 is YYEEEE. The ends lost 3 bases at V and 0 bases at J; junction bases unmatched: 10.

The chain combines TRBV27 with TRBJ2-7; D may correspond to TRBD1 or TRBD2 (5 bases each). The ends were cut back, 3 bases at V and 5 bases at J, with 11 bases in the middle. The CDR3 is 13 amino acids. Germline CDR1 MNHEY, CDR2 SMNVEV (reference sequence). As DNA, the CDR3 is TGTGCCAGCAGTTTCGGGGCTCTGAACGAGCAGTACTTC. Residues: CASSFGALNEQYF.

V is TRBV5-4 and J is TRBJ1-2; TRBD1 is a possible D gene (6 bases). The CDR3 consists of 13 residues. V was trimmed by 4 bases and J by 4 bases, leaving 11 bases between them. CDR1 and CDR2 (germline): SGHNT, YYREEE (reference sequence). The CDR3 DNA reads as TGTGCCAGCAGCCCGGACAGAGTCTATGGCTACACCTTC. Translated: CASSPDRVYGYTF.

The CDR3 bases are TGTGCCAGCAGTCCCCTAGCGGGAGAGCAGTTCTTC. Its translation: CASSPLAGEQFF. The V and J genes are TRBV7-3 and TRBJ2-1; 9 nucleotides line up with TRBD2. Germline V gene sequence: CDR1 SGHTA, CDR2 FQGTGA. The CDR3 runs to 12 residues. Trimming at V came to 6 bases and at J to 10 bases, leaving 4 bases not matched to a gene.

This chain connects TRBV12-5 to TRBJ1-1, with unresolved D. Germline V CDR1 and CDR2: LGHNT, FRNRAP. The ends were cut back, 3 bases at V and 7 bases at J, with 12 bases in the middle. The CDR3 consists of 13 residues. The CDR3 nucleotides read TGTGCTAGTGGTTTATCAGGATTCGGTGAAGCTTTCTTT. Translated, it gives CASGLSGFGEAFF.

This rearrangement joins TRBV2 to TRBJ2-1, with 7 bases lining up with TRBD2. The CDR3 loop spans 15 amino acids. The V segment lost 6 bases and the J segment 9 bases; nucleotides outside the gene matches: 14. Per the germline V gene, CDR1 is SNHLY and CDR2 is FYNNEI. The chain's CDR3 is CASSMGRESGTEQFF. CDR3 DNA: TGTGCCAGCAGCATGGGGCGGGAGTCTGGCACTGAGCAGTTCTTC.

This clone was recorded a few times. The chain links TRBV5-6 to TRBJ1-1, with D uncertain. This CDR3 has 13 residues. Per the germline V gene, CDR1 is SGHDT and CDR2 is YYEEEE. V lost 4 bases to trimming and J lost 5 bases, with 12 bases between them. CDR3 in amino acids: CASSVGSGTEAFF. As DNA, the CDR3 is TGTGCCAGCAGCGTGGGAAGTGGGACTGAAGCTTTCTTT.

The CDR3 region has the DNA TGTGCCAGCAGCCCGGACTGGGGGAAAGAGACCCAGTACTTC. This encodes CASSPDWGKETQYF. The J gene is TRBJ2-5, the V gene TRBV2, with D perhaps given as TRBD1 or TRBD2 (5 bases each). The CDR3 loop spans 14 amino acids. V dropped 6 bases and J dropped 3 bases, with 14 bases sitting between them. Germline V lookup: CDR1 SNHLY, CDR2 FYNNEI.

As DNA, the CDR3 is TGTGCCAGCGGTCAGGGGGCGGGCGGGGAGCTGTTTTTT. Protein sequence: CASGQGAGGELFF. The V and J genes are TRBV6-5 and TRBJ2-2; 8 bases line up with TRBD1. The germline V gene encodes CDR1 MNHEY and CDR2 SVGAGI. The V segment lost 8 bases and the J segment 7 bases; nucleotides outside the gene matches: 6. CDR3 length equals 13 residues.

This clone has a single count. The J gene is TRBJ1-1, the V gene TRBV6-5, with a tentative D call TRBD1 (6 bases). Between the trimmed V and J ends, which lost 5 bases and 2 bases, there was a span of 9 bases. CDR1 is MNHEY and CDR2 is SVGAGI in the germline V gene. This CDR3 is 13 amino acids long. The DNA of the CDR3 is TGTGCCAGCAGTCGGGACATAAACACTGAAGCTTTCTTT. Encoded protein: CASSRDINTEAFF.

J is TRBJ2-7 and V is TRBV15; perhaps TRBD2 as D (6 bases). Germline V gene data show CDR1 as LNHNV and CDR2 as YYDKDF (reference sequence). This CDR3 has 19 residues. Trimming removed 2 bases at V and 0 bases at J, with 23 bases between. The CDR3 bases are TGTGCCACCAGCAGAACGACTGGAGGGGCCTCCGATGCCTCCTACGAGCAGTACTTC. It codes for CATSRTTGGASDASYEQYF.

This chain links TRBV2 with TRBJ2-5, with 12 bases aligning to TRBD2. The V and J ends lost 4 bases and 5 bases, in that order; junction bases with no gene match: 5. CDR3 length: 15 amino acids. CDR1 and CDR2 from the germline V gene are SNHLY and FYNNEI. The CDR3 nucleotides are TGTGCCAGCAGTGCAACTAGCGGGAGGTTTGAGACCCAGTACTTC. This sequence encodes CASSATSGRFETQYF.

In DNA, the CDR3 is TGTGCCAGCAGCCGCACAGCGAACACTGAAGCTTTCTTT. This gives the protein CASSRTANTEAFF. This rearrangement joins TRBV7-9 to TRBJ1-1, with D unresolved. Germline values: CDR1 SEHNR, CDR2 FQNEAQ (reference sequence). The V and J ends lost 5 bases and 1 base respectively, with 8 bases between them. The CDR3 consists of 13 residues.

This clone has only one observation. This chain connects TRBV27 to TRBJ2-5, with 10 positions matching TRBD2. The CDR3 runs to 17 residues. J lost 2 bases, V lost 6 bases, and 12 bases had no gene match. Germline CDR1 and CDR2: MNHEY and SMNVEV (reference sequence). CDR3 sequence reads: CASRSSPPTSGQETQYF. The CDR3 DNA is TGTGCCAGCAGATCGAGCCCTCCGACTAGCGGGCAAGAGACCCAGTACTTC.

The chain carries TRBV9 and TRBJ2-3, with D perhaps TRBD2 (6 bases). CDR3 length equals 17 residues. Germline V gene data show CDR1 as SGDLS and CDR2 as YYNGEE. The V and J ends lost 0 bases and 1 base respectively, with 15 bases between them. The CDR3 nucleotides read TGTGCCAGCAGCGTAGACCGGGGAGGACCTGGCACAGATACGCAGTATTTT. Protein product: CASSVDRGGPGTDTQYF.

The rearrangement joins TRBV5-1 to TRBJ2-1, with D possibly matching TRBD2 (6 bases). This CDR3 contains 15 residues. The V gene lost 4 bases and the J gene lost 8 bases, with 19 bases spanning the gap. Germline V CDR1 and CDR2: SGHRS, YFSETQ. The CDR3 loop is CASSRGASEADEQFF. In DNA form, the CDR3 reads TGCGCCAGCAGCCGCGGTGCTAGCGAGGCCGATGAGCAGTTCTTC.

The DNA of the CDR3 is TGTGCCAACAACAGGGGAGGGAACTATGGCTACACCTTC. Translating it yields CANNRGGNYGYTF. The V gene is TRBV6-6, the J gene TRBJ1-2; TRBD1 aligns across 7 bases. Germline V CDR1 and CDR2: MNHNY, SVGAGI (reference sequence). Trimming at V came to 10 bases and at J to 2 bases, leaving 7 bases not matched to a gene. The CDR3 spans 13 residues.

The rearrangement uses TRBV28 and TRBJ2-1, with D unresolved. This CDR3 is built from 11 residues. V lost 2 bases and J lost 9, with 5 bases in between. Per germline, CDR1 MDHEN and CDR2 SYDVKM. This chain's CDR3 is CASSLMGEQFF. For the CDR3, the DNA is TGTGCCAGCAGTTTAATGGGTGAGCAGTTCTTC.

The chain couples TRBV7-9 to TRBJ2-2, with D unresolved. The germline V gene encodes CDR1 SEHNR and CDR2 FQNEAQ (reference sequence). The CDR3 is 13 residues long. The ends were cut back, 4 bases at V and 4 bases at J, with 7 bases in the middle. Here the CDR3 reads CASSWGSTGELFF. The CDR3 DNA sequence: TGTGCCAGCAGCTGGGGATCCACCGGGGAGCTGTTTTTT.